A selection of T cell receptor beta chains follows, all from one sample in a study of T cell responses to AZD1222 COVID-19 vaccine. The assay was immunoSEQ multiplex PCR, and TCRdb's table has in-frame clones only and misses some. This table has around 150,000 clones, 92% appearing once. The source material was peripheral blood, sampled 28 days after the second AZD1222 dose. The receptor set was obtained from an adult who received the AZD1222 COVID-19 vaccine. Both conserved end residues are part of each CDR3. D genes are given only for firm matches. Size values are once, few and many counts, or a class for expanded clones, and some rows have none.

clone_size: -; d_call: TRBD1; j_call: TRBJ1-4; v_call: TRBV5-1; cdr3_aa: CASSLSSQGATGNEKLFF; cdr3_nt: TGCGCCAGCAGCTTGAGTAGCCAGGGGGCGACTGGTAATGAAAAACTGTTTTTT
clone_size: -; d_call: -; j_call: TRBJ1-6; v_call: TRBV14; cdr3_aa: CASSQYQDSPLHF; cdr3_nt: TGTGCCAGCAGCCAATACCAGGATTCACCCCTCCACTTT
clone_size: -; d_call: -; j_call: TRBJ1-2; v_call: TRBV4-3; cdr3_aa: CASSQGSTYGYTF; cdr3_nt: TGCGCCAGCAGCCAGGGGAGCACCTATGGCTACACCTTC
clone_size: -; d_call: TRBD2; j_call: TRBJ2-1; v_call: TRBV3-1/TRBV3-2; cdr3_aa: CASSQDFYSPSGRGGGSYNEQFF; cdr3_nt: TGTGCCAGCAGCCAAGATTTTTATTCGCCTAGCGGGAGGGGTGGTGGCTCCTACAATGAGCAGTTCTTC
clone_size: -; d_call: TRBD2; j_call: TRBJ2-1; v_call: TRBV11-2; cdr3_aa: CASTGLAGDINEQFF; cdr3_nt: TGTGCCAGCACCGGATTAGCGGGAGATATCAATGAGCAGTTCTTC
clone_size: -; d_call: -; j_call: TRBJ2-1; v_call: TRBV2; cdr3_aa: CASSDRGILNGNEQFF; cdr3_nt: TGTGCCAGCAGTGACAGGGGCATTTTGAATGGGAATGAGCAGTTCTTC
clone_size: -; d_call: -; j_call: TRBJ2-2; v_call: TRBV30; cdr3_aa: CAWSDSPGELFF; cdr3_nt: TGTGCCTGGAGTGACTCCCCCGGGGAGCTGTTTTTT
clone_size: -; d_call: -; j_call: TRBJ2-1; v_call: TRBV5-4; cdr3_aa: CASSLGSGYNEQFF; cdr3_nt: TGTGCCAGCAGCTTGGGTAGCGGCTACAATGAGCAGTTCTTC
clone_size: -; d_call: TRBD2; j_call: TRBJ2-1; v_call: TRBV7-9; cdr3_aa: CASSLAQASGRVLFF; cdr3_nt: TGTGCCAGCAGCTTAGCGCAGGCTAGCGGGAGGGTTTTGTTCTTC
clone_size: -; d_call: -; j_call: TRBJ1-4; v_call: TRBV4-1; cdr3_aa: CASSQDPRANEKLFF; cdr3_nt: TGCGCCAGCAGCCAAGATCCCAGGGCTAATGAAAAACTGTTTTTT
clone_size: -; d_call: -; j_call: TRBJ2-3; v_call: TRBV11-2; cdr3_aa: CASSKDYASTDTQYF; cdr3_nt: TGTGCCAGCAGCAAGGACTATGCTAGCACAGATACGCAGTATTTT
clone_size: -; d_call: -; j_call: TRBJ1-2; v_call: TRBV23-1; cdr3_aa: CASSQRPSRRGYTF; cdr3_nt: TGCGCCAGCAGTCAACGGCCTAGCCGGAGGGGCTACACCTTC
clone_size: -; d_call: TRBD2; j_call: TRBJ2-1; v_call: TRBV5-1; cdr3_aa: CASSAGLAASYNEQFF; cdr3_nt: TGCGCCAGCAGCGCGGGACTAGCGGCTTCCTACAATGAGCAGTTCTTC
clone_size: -; d_call: -; j_call: TRBJ1-2; v_call: TRBV6-2/TRBV6-3; cdr3_aa: CASSYPTGRIGYTF; cdr3_nt: TGTGCCAGCAGTTACCCCACAGGGAGGATTGGCTACACCTTC
clone_size: -; d_call: -; j_call: TRBJ1-1; v_call: TRBV28; cdr3_aa: CANTRRGMNTEAFF; cdr3_nt: TGTGCCAACACACGGAGGGGTATGAACACTGAAGCTTTCTTT
clone_size: -; d_call: -; j_call: TRBJ1-2; v_call: TRBV5-4; cdr3_aa: CASSGDSAIRYTF; cdr3_nt: TGTGCCAGCAGCGGGGACTCAGCTATTCGCTACACCTTC
clone_size: -; d_call: -; j_call: TRBJ2-3; v_call: TRBV10-2; cdr3_aa: CASSDPGQSSTDTQYF; cdr3_nt: TGCGCCAGCAGTGATCCGGGACAAAGTAGCACAGATACGCAGTATTTT
clone_size: -; d_call: -; j_call: TRBJ2-1; v_call: TRBV30; cdr3_aa: CAWMEQGFSNEQFF; cdr3_nt: TGTGCCTGGATGGAGCAGGGGTTCAGTAATGAGCAGTTCTTC
clone_size: -; d_call: TRBD1; j_call: TRBJ2-7; v_call: TRBV4-1; cdr3_aa: CASSQGGAGGSEQYF; cdr3_nt: TGCGCCAGCAGCCAAGGAGGTGCAGGGGGAAGCGAGCAGTACTTC
clone_size: -; d_call: -; j_call: TRBJ2-7; v_call: TRBV28; cdr3_aa: CASSSHYEQYF; cdr3_nt: TGTGCCAGCAGTTCCCACTACGAGCAGTACTTC
clone_size: -; d_call: -; j_call: TRBJ1-2; v_call: TRBV2; cdr3_aa: CATRDDLYGYTF; cdr3_nt: TGTGCCACCCGGGACGACCTTTATGGCTACACCTTC
clone_size: -; d_call: TRBD1; j_call: TRBJ1-2; v_call: TRBV4-1; cdr3_aa: CASSQTGQGVGYTF; cdr3_nt: TGCGCCAGCAGCCAAACCGGTCAGGGGGTCGGCTACACCTTC
clone_size: -; d_call: -; j_call: TRBJ2-1; v_call: TRBV5-5; cdr3_aa: CASSLLLADYNEQFF; cdr3_nt: TGTGCCAGCAGCTTGCTGCTAGCAGACTACAATGAGCAGTTCTTC
clone_size: -; d_call: TRBD2; j_call: TRBJ2-5; v_call: TRBV5-3; cdr3_aa: CARSYEREGPETQYF; cdr3_nt: TGTGCCAGAAGCTACGAGCGGGAGGGCCCTGAGACCCAGTACTTC
clone_size: once; d_call: TRBD2; j_call: TRBJ2-7; v_call: TRBV6-1; cdr3_aa: CALWREVVYEQYF; cdr3_nt: TGTGCCCTGTGGCGGGAGGTTGTCTACGAGCAGTACTTC
clone_size: -; d_call: -; j_call: TRBJ2-5; v_call: TRBV2; cdr3_aa: CASTQQETQYF; cdr3_nt: TGTGCCAGCACACAACAAGAGACCCAGTACTTC
clone_size: -; d_call: TRBD2; j_call: TRBJ2-7; v_call: TRBV3-1/TRBV3-2; cdr3_aa: CASSQTAGGLYEQYF; cdr3_nt: TGTGCCAGCAGCCAGACAGCGGGAGGACTTTACGAGCAGTACTTC
clone_size: -; d_call: -; j_call: TRBJ2-7; v_call: TRBV24-1; cdr3_aa: CATSGTESYEQYF; cdr3_nt: TGTGCCACCAGTGGTACAGAGTCCTACGAGCAGTACTTC
clone_size: -; d_call: -; j_call: TRBJ1-6; v_call: TRBV28; cdr3_aa: CASSLSTAYNSPLHF; cdr3_nt: TGTGCCAGCAGCCTTTCGACAGCGTATAATTCACCCCTCCACTTT
clone_size: -; d_call: -; j_call: TRBJ1-3; v_call: TRBV5-1; cdr3_aa: CASSPTGSSGNTIYF; cdr3_nt: TGCGCCAGCAGCCCAACAGGAAGCTCTGGAAACACCATATATTTT
clone_size: -; d_call: TRBD1; j_call: TRBJ2-7; v_call: TRBV28; cdr3_aa: CASSSGTGGSYEQYF; cdr3_nt: TGTGCCAGCAGTTCCGGGACAGGGGGCTCCTACGAGCAGTACTTC
clone_size: -; d_call: TRBD2; j_call: TRBJ2-1; v_call: TRBV10-3; cdr3_aa: CAIRGSSGTAGSEQFF; cdr3_nt: TGTGCCATCAGAGGATCTAGCGGGACAGCCGGGAGTGAGCAGTTCTTC
clone_size: -; d_call: -; j_call: TRBJ2-3; v_call: TRBV12-3/TRBV12-4; cdr3_aa: CASSFSREDTQYF; cdr3_nt: TGTGCCAGCAGTTTTTCGAGGGAGGATACGCAGTATTTT
clone_size: -; d_call: -; j_call: TRBJ2-7; v_call: TRBV19; cdr3_aa: CASSENAGTSYEQYF; cdr3_nt: TGTGCCAGTAGTGAGAACGCGGGGACCTCCTACGAGCAGTACTTC
clone_size: -; d_call: -; j_call: TRBJ2-3; v_call: TRBV7-3; cdr3_aa: CASRGQGPPDTQYF; cdr3_nt: TGTGCCAGCAGGGGGCAGGGCCCCCCAGATACGCAGTATTTT
clone_size: -; d_call: TRBD2; j_call: TRBJ2-7; v_call: TRBV6-5; cdr3_aa: CASRIAGKGYEQYF; cdr3_nt: TGTGCCAGCAGAATAGCGGGAAAAGGATACGAGCAGTACTTC
clone_size: -; d_call: -; j_call: TRBJ1-6; v_call: TRBV2; cdr3_aa: CASSVGGGGSPLHF; cdr3_nt: TGTGCCAGCAGTGTTGGGGGAGGTGGTTCACCCCTCCACTTT
clone_size: -; d_call: -; j_call: TRBJ1-5; v_call: TRBV12-3/TRBV12-4; cdr3_aa: CASGTPGNQPQHF; cdr3_nt: TGTGCCAGCGGTACGCCGGGCAATCAGCCCCAGCATTTT
clone_size: once; d_call: TRBD1; j_call: TRBJ2-1; v_call: TRBV3-1/TRBV3-2; cdr3_aa: CASSPQGDEQFF; cdr3_nt: TGTGCCAGCAGCCCACAGGGGGATGAGCAGTTCTTC
clone_size: -; d_call: TRBD1; j_call: TRBJ1-2; v_call: TRBV6-5; cdr3_aa: CASSVRGPDGYTF; cdr3_nt: TGTGCCAGCAGCGTCAGGGGGCCCGATGGCTACACCTTC
clone_size: -; d_call: -; j_call: TRBJ1-1; v_call: TRBV29-1; cdr3_aa: CSVDRNTEAFF; cdr3_nt: TGCAGCGTTGACAGAAACACTGAAGCTTTCTTT
clone_size: -; d_call: TRBD1; j_call: TRBJ2-7; v_call: TRBV14; cdr3_aa: CASSPFGTGRYEQYF; cdr3_nt: TGTGCCAGCAGCCCCTTCGGGACAGGGCGGTACGAGCAGTACTTC
clone_size: -; d_call: TRBD1; j_call: TRBJ2-7; v_call: TRBV7-9; cdr3_aa: CASSYGQGLPYEQYF; cdr3_nt: TGTGCCAGCAGTTATGGACAGGGGCTCCCCTACGAGCAGTACTTC
clone_size: once; d_call: -; j_call: TRBJ2-3; v_call: TRBV21-1; cdr3_aa: CASSKEAGPCTDTQYF; cdr3_nt: TGTGCCAGCAGCAAAGAGGCAGGGCCTTGCACAGATACGCAGTATTTT
clone_size: -; d_call: TRBD1; j_call: TRBJ2-1; v_call: TRBV19; cdr3_aa: CASILSRDRPNEQFF; cdr3_nt: TGTGCCAGTATCCTCTCTCGGGACAGACCCAATGAGCAGTTCTTC
clone_size: -; d_call: -; j_call: TRBJ2-3; v_call: TRBV11-3; cdr3_aa: CASSLLGPEDTQYF; cdr3_nt: TGTGCCAGCAGCCTTCTGGGCCCGGAAGATACGCAGTATTTT
clone_size: -; d_call: -; j_call: TRBJ2-5; v_call: TRBV3-1/TRBV3-2; cdr3_aa: CASSFRETQYF; cdr3_nt: TGTGCCAGCAGCTTCCGGGAGACCCAGTACTTC
clone_size: -; d_call: -; j_call: TRBJ2-1; v_call: TRBV3-1/TRBV3-2; cdr3_aa: CASSQTTSEQFF; cdr3_nt: TGTGCCAGCAGCCAAACGACCAGTGAGCAGTTCTTC
clone_size: -; d_call: -; j_call: TRBJ1-1; v_call: TRBV6-5; cdr3_aa: CASRRGPEAFF; cdr3_nt: TGTGCCAGCAGGAGGGGCCCTGAAGCTTTCTTT
clone_size: -; d_call: -; j_call: TRBJ2-7; v_call: TRBV12-3/TRBV12-4; cdr3_aa: CASRGLGESEQYF; cdr3_nt: TGTGCCAGCAGAGGACTCGGGGAAAGCGAGCAGTACTTC
clone_size: -; d_call: -; j_call: TRBJ1-1; v_call: TRBV28; cdr3_aa: CASRMNTEAFF; cdr3_nt: TGTGCCAGTCGGATGAACACTGAAGCTTTCTTT
clone_size: once; d_call: -; j_call: TRBJ2-1; v_call: TRBV11-3; cdr3_aa: CASSLGSSSYNEQFF; cdr3_nt: TGTGCCAGCAGCTTAGGTAGCAGCTCCTACAATGAGCAGTTCTTC
clone_size: -; d_call: TRBD1; j_call: TRBJ1-1; v_call: TRBV13; cdr3_aa: CASSSQGVEAFF; cdr3_nt: TGTGCCAGCAGCTCTCAGGGGGTTGAAGCTTTCTTT
clone_size: -; d_call: TRBD2; j_call: TRBJ2-3; v_call: TRBV5-1; cdr3_aa: CASSLRGGLALLDTQYF; cdr3_nt: TGCGCCAGCAGCTTGAGGGGCGGACTAGCGTTGTTAGATACGCAGTATTTT